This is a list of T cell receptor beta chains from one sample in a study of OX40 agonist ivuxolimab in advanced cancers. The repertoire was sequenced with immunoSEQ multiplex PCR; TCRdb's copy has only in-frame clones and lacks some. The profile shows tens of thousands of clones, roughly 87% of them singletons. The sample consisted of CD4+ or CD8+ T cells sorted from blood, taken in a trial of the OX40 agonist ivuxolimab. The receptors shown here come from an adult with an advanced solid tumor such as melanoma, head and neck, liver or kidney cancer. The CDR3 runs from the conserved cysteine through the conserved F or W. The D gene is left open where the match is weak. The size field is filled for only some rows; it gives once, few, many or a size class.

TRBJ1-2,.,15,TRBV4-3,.,TGCGCCAGCAGCCAAGACGCGACGGGTAACTATGGCTACACCTTC,CASSQDATGNYGYTF
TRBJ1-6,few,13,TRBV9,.,TGTGCCAGCAGCGAAACAGGGAATTCACCCCTCCACTTT,CASSETGNSPLHF
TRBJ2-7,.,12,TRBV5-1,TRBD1,TGCGCCTGTACAGGGGGAAACTACGAGCAGTACTTC,CACTGGNYEQYF
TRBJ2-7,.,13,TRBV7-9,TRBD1,TGTGCCAGCAGCGACCCCTGGACAGGCGAGCAGTACTTC,CASSDPWTGEQYF
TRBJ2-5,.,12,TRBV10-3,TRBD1,TGTGCCTCTACGGACAGGGAAGAGACCCAGTACTTC,CASTDREETQYF
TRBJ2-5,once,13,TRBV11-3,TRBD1,TGTGCCAGCAGGGGCGACAGGGACGAGACCCAGTACTTC,CASRGDRDETQYF
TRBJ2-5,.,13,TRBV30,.,TGTGCCTGGAGTATAGGGGGGACTGAGACCCAGTACTTC,CAWSIGGTETQYF
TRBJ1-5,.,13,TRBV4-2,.,TGTGCCAGCAGCCAAGACGCGGGTCAGCCCCAGCATTTT,CASSQDAGQPQHF
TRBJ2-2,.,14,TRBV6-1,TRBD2,TGTGCCACCACGACTAGCGGGGGCACCGGGGAGCTGTTTTTT,CATTTSGGTGELFF
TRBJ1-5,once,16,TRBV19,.,TGTGCCAGTAGTCAGCAGGGGTGGTTGTCCAATCAGCCCCAGCATTTT,CASSQQGWLSNQPQHF
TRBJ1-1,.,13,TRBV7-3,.,TGTGCCAGCAGCTTAACGCCGGGAAAAGAAGCTTTCTTT,CASSLTPGKEAFF
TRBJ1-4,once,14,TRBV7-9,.,TGTGCCAGCAGCTTAATGGGACGGGATGAAAAACTGTTTTTT,CASSLMGRDEKLFF
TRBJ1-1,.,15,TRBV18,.,TGTGCCAGCTCACCACCGGGTGGAGAGCTCTCTGAAGCTTTCTTT,CASSPPGGELSEAFF